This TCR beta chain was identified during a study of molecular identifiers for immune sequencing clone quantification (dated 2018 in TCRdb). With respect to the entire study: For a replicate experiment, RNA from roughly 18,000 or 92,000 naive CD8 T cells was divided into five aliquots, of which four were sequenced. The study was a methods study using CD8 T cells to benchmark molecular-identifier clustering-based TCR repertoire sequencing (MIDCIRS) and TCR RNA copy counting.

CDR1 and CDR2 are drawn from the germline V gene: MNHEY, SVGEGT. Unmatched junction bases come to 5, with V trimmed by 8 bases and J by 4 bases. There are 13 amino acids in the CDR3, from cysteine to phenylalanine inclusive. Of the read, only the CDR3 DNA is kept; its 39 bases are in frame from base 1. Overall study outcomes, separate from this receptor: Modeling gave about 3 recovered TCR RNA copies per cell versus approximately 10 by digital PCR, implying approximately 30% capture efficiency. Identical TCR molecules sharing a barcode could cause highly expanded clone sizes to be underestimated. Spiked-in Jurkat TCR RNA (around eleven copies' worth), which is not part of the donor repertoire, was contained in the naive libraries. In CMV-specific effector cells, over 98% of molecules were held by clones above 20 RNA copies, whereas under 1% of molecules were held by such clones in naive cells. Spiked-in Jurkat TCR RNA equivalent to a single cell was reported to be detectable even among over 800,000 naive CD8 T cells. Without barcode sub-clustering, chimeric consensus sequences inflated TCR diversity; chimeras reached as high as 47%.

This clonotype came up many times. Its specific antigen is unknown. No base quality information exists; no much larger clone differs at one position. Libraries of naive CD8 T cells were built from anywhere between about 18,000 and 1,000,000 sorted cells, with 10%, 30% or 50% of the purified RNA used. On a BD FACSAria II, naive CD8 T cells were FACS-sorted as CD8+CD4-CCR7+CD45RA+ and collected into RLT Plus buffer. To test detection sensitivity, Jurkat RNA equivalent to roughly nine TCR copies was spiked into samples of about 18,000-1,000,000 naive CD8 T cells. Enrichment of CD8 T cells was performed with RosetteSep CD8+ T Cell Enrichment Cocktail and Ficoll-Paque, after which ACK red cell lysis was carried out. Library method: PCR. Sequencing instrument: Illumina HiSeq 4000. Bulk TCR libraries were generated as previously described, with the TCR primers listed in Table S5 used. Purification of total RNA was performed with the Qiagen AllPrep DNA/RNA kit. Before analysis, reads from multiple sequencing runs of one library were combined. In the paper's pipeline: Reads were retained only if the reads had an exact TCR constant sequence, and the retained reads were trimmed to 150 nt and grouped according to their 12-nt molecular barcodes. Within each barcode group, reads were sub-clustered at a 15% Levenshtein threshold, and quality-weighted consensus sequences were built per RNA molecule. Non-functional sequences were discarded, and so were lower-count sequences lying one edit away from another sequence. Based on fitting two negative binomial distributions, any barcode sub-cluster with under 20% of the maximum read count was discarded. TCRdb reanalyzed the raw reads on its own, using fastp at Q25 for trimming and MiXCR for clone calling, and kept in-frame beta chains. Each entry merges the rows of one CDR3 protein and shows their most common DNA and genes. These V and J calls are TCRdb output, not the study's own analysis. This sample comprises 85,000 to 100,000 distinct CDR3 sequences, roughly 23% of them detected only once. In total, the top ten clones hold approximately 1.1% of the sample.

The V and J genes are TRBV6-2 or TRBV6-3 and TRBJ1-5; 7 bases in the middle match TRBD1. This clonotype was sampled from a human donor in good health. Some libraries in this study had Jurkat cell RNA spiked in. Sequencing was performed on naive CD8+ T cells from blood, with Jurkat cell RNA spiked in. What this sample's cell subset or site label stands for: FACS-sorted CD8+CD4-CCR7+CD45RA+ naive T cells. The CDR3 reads CASRDRPNQPQHF. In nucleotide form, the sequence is TGTGCCAGCCGGGACAGACCAAATCAGCCCCAGCATTTT.